This T cell receptor beta chain was observed in a study of molecular identifiers for immune sequencing clone quantification. Study-wide points: More than 97% of effector molecules, versus under 1% of naive-cell molecules, belonged to clones above 20 RNA copies.

Sorted naive CD8 T cells were those defined as CD8+CD4-CCR7+CD45RA+. TCRdb re-derived calls from the PCR reads in MiXCR, one entry per CDR3 protein. Of 460,000 or so distinct CDR3 sequences in the sample, around 25% are singletons; the top ten hold around 0.78%. With regard to this clonotype: Its antigen is as yet unknown.

The specimen sequenced was naive CD8+ T cells from blood, with Jurkat cell RNA spiked in. Sample subset: FACS-sorted CD8+CD4-CCR7+CD45RA+ naive T cells. The receptor was isolated from a human donor in good health. Some libraries in this study had Jurkat cell RNA spiked in.

This chain's CDR3 is CASSHRGGTEAFF. The CDR3 DNA is TGCGCCAGCAGTCACAGGGGGGGCACTGAAGCTTTCTTT. The rearrangement uses TRBV10-1 and TRBJ1-1; TRBD1 aligns across 8 bases. Unmatched junction bases numbered 3, after V lost 5 bases and J lost 4 bases. The CDR3 is made up of 13 amino acids. Per germline, CDR1 WNHNN and CDR2 SYGVQD (reference sequence).